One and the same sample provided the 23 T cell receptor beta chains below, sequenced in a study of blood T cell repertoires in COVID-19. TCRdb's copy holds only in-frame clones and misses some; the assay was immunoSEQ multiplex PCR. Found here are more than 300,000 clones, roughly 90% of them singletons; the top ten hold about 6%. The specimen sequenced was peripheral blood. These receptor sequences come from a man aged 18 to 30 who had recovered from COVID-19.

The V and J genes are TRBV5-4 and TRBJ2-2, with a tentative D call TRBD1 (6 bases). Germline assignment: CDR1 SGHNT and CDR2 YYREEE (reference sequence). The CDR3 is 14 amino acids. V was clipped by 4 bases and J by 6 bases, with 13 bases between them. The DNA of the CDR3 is TGTGCCAGCAGCCTGGACAGCGGCGCCGGGGAGCTGTTTTTT. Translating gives CASSLDSGAGELFF. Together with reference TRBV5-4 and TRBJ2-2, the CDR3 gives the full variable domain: ETGVTQSPTHLIKTRGQQVTLRCSSQSGHNTVSWYQQALGQGPQFIFQYYREEENGRGNFPPRFSGLQFPNYSSELNVNALELDDSALYLCASSLDSGAGELFFGEGSRLTVL.

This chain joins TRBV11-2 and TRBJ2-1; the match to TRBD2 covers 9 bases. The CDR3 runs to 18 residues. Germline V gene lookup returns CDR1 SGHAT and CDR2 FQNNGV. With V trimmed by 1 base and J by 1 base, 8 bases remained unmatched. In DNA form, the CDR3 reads TGTGCCAGCAGCTTAGGCGGGGGGGCTTTTGGTTCCTACAATGAGCAGTTCTTC. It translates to CASSLGGGAFGSYNEQFF.

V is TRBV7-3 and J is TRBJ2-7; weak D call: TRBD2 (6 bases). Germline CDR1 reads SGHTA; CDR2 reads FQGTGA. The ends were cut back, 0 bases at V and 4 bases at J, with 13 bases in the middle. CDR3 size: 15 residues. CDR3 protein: CASSLTRELSYEQYF. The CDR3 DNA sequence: TGTGCCAGCAGCTTAACCCGGGAGCTTTCATACGAGCAGTACTTC.

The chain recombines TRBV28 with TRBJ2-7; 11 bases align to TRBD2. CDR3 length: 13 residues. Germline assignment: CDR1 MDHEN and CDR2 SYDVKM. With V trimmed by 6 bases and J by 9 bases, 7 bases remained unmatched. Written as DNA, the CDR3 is TGTGCCAGCAGGACGGGACTAGCGGCCCTGCAGTACTTC. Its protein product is CASRTGLAALQYF. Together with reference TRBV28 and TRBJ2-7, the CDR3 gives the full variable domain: DVKVTQSSRYLVKRTGEKVFLECVQDMDHENMFWYRQDPGLGLRLIYFSYDVKMKEKGDIPEGYSVSREKKERFSLILESASTNQTSMYLCASRTGLAALQYFGPGTRLTVT.

The DNA of the CDR3 is TGTGCCAGCAGTACCCTACTATGGGAGGCCGCGGGCTATGGCTACACCTTC. Encoded protein: CASSTLLWEAAGYGYTF. The J gene is TRBJ1-2, the V gene TRBV6-2 or TRBV6-3; D not certain. Germline V gene sequence: CDR1 MNHEY, CDR2 SVGEGT. Trimming shortened V by 5 bases and J by 4 bases, and 23 bases separated the two germline ends. The length of the CDR3 is 17 residues.

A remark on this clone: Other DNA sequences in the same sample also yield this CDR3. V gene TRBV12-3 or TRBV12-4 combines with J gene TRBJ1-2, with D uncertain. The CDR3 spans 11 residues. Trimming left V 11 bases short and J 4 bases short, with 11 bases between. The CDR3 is CASGRSYGYTF. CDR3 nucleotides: TGTGCCTCCGGGAGGAGCTATGGCTACACCTTC.

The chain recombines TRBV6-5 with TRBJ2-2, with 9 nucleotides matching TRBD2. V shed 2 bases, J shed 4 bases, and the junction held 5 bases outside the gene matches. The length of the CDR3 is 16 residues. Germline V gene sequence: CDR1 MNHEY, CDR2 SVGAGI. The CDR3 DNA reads TGTGCCAGCAGTTACAACCTAGCGGGGATCACCGGGGAGCTGTTTTTT. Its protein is CASSYNLAGITGELFF.

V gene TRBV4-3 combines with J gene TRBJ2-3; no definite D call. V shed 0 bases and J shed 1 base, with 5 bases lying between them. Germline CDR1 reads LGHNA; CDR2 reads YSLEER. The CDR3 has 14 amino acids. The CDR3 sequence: CASSQDSGTDTQYF. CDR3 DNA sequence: TGCGCCAGCAGCCAAGATTCAGGCACAGATACGCAGTATTTT.

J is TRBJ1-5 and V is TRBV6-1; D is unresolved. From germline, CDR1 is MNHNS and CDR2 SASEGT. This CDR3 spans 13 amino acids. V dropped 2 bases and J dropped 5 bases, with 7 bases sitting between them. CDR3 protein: CASSEYRYQPQHF. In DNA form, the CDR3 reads TGTGCCAGCAGTGAATACAGATATCAGCCCCAGCATTTT.

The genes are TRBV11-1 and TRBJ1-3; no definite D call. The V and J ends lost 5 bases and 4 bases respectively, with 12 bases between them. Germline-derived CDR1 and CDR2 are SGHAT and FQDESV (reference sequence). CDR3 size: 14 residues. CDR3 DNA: TGTGCCAGCAGCCTCAGTTTGTCCGGAAACACCATATATTTT. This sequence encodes CASSLSLSGNTIYF.

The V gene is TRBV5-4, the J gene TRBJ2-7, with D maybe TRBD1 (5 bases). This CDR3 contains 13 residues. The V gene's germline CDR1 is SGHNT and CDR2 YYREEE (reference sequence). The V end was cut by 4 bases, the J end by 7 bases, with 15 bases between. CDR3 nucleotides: TGTGCCAGCAGCCTTGACCCGTCAGGGGAGCAGTACTTC. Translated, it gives CASSLDPSGEQYF.

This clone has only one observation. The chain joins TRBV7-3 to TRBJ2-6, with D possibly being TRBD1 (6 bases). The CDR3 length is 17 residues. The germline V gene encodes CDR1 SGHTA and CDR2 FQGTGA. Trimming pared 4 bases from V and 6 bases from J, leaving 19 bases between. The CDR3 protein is CASSSGTTVRAANVLTF. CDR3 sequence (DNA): TGTGCCAGCAGCTCCGGGACAACTGTTCGGGCGGCCAACGTCCTGACTTTC.

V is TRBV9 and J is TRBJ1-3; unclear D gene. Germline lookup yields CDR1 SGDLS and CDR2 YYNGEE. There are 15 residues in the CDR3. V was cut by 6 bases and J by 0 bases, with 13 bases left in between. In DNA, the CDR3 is TGTGCCAGCATTCCACCCAACAGCTCTGGAAACACCATATATTTT. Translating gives CASIPPNSSGNTIYF.

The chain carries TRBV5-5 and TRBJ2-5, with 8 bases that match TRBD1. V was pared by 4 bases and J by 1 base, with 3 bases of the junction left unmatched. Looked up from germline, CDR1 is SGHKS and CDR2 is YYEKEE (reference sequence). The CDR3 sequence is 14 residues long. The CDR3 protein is CASSPGQVQETQYF. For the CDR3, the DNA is TGTGCCAGCAGCCCGGGACAGGTCCAAGAGACCCAGTACTTC.

Here the CDR3 reads CASSQQESNQPQHF. In DNA, the CDR3 is TGCGCCAGCAGCCAACAGGAAAGCAATCAGCCCCAGCATTTT. The chain links TRBV4-1 to TRBJ1-5; D is unclear. CDR3 length: 14 amino acids. V dropped 2 bases and J dropped 1 base, with 6 bases sitting between them. In germline, CDR1 is MGHRA, CDR2 YSYEKL.

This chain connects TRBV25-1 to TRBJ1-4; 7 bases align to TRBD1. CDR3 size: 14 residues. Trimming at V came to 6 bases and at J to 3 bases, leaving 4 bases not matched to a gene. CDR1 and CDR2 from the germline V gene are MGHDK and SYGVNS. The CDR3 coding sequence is TGTGCCAGCAGGACCGGGACAGCTAATGAAAAACTGTTTTTT. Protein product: CASRTGTANEKLFF. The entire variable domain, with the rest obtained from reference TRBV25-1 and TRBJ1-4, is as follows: EADIYQTPRYLVIGTGKKITLECSQTMGHDKMYWYQQDPGMELHLIHYSYGVNSTEKGDLSSESTVSRIRTEHFPLTLESARPSHTSQYLCASRTGTANEKLFFGSGTQLSVL.

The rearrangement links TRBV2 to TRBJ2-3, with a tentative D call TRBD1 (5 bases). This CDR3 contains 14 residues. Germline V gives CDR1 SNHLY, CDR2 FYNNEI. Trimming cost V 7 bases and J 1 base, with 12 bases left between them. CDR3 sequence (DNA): TGTGCCAGCAAAAGGGGATGGGGCACAGATACGCAGTATTTT. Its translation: CASKRGWGTDTQYF.

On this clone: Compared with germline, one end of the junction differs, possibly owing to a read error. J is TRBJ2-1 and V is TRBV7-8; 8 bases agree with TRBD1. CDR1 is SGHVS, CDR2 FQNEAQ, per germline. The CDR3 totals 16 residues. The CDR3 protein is CVSSLLTTGAYNEQFF. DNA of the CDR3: TGTGTCAGCAGCTTACTAACGACAGGGGCATACAATGAGCAGTTCTTC.

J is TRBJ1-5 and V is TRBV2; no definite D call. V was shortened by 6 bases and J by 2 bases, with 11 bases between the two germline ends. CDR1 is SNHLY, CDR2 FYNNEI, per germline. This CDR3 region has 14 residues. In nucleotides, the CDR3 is TGTGCCAGCAGGGAAAACTCCGGCAATCAGCCCCAGCATTTT. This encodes CASRENSGNQPQHF.

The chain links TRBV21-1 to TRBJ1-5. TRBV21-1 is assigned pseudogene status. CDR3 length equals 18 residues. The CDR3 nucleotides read TGTGCCAGCAGCAAAAGGAGGCAGGGAGGCAAGAGCAATCAGCCCCAGCATTTT. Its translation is CASSKRRQGGKSNQPQHF.

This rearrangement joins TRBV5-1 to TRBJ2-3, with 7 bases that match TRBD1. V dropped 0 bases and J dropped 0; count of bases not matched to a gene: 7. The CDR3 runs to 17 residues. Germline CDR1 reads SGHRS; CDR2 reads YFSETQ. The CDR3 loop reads CASSLGDRASSTDTQYF. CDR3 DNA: TGCGCCAGCAGCTTGGGCGACAGGGCTTCTAGCACAGATACGCAGTATTTT.

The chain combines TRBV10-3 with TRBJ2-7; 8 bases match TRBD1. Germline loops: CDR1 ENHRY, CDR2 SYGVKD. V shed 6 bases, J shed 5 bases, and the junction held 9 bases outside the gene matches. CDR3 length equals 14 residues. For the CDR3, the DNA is TGTGCCATCAGCGTGGACAGGGCGTTTGACGAGCAGTACTTC. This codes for CAISVDRAFDEQYF.

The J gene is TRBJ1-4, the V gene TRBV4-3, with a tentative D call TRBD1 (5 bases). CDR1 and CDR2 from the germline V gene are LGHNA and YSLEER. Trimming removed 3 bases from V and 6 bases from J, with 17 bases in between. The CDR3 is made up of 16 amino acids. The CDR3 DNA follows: TGCGCCAGCAGCCAGGAGGCGGGACTAATAGATGAAAAACTGTTTTTT. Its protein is CASSQEAGLIDEKLFF.